Listed here are 27 T cell receptor beta chains from one sample, sequenced in a study of blood T cell repertoires in COVID-19. Only in-frame clones appear in the TCRdb table, and some are missing; sequencing was by immunoSEQ multiplex PCR. The repertoire holds approximately 170,000 clones, roughly nine tenths seen once, with roughly 11% in the top ten. Sample: peripheral blood. The receptors stem from a woman aged 55-70 years with COVID-19, enrolled during active disease.

This clone was counted once. The V and J genes are TRBV19 and TRBJ2-5, with 9 nucleotides matching TRBD1. The V gene end was trimmed by 5 bases and the J gene end by 4 bases; junction bases not matched to a gene: 14. CDR1 is LNHDA, CDR2 SQIVND, per germline (reference sequence). The CDR3 runs to 17 residues. For the CDR3, the DNA is TGTGCCAGTAGTCGTTACCGGGACAGGGTAGCGGGAGAGACCCAGTACTTC. It specifies CASSRYRDRVAGETQYF.

In the case of this clone: The same CDR3 arises from other DNA sequences in this sample as well. The chain carries TRBV5-1 and TRBJ2-3; TRBD1 might be the D (5 bases). This CDR3 comprises 14 residues. V gave up 0 bases and J gave up 4 bases, with 9 bases separating them. Germline loops: CDR1 SGHRS, CDR2 YFSETQ. CDR3 amino acids: CASSLGLGADTQYF. DNA for the CDR3: TGCGCCAGCAGCTTGGGCCTAGGGGCAGATACGCAGTATTTT.

The chain is built from TRBV14 and TRBJ2-1; tentatively, D is TRBD2 (6 bases). V was pared by 4 bases and J by 6 bases, with 10 bases between. Germline V lookup: CDR1 SGHDN, CDR2 FVKESK. The CDR3 consists of 13 residues. The CDR3 DNA follows: TGTGCCAGCAGCCCCGGGGACTTCAATGAGCAGTTCTTC. It specifies CASSPGDFNEQFF.

The chain uses TRBV5-1 and TRBJ2-2, with TRBD1 matching over 7 bases. The CDR3 spans 15 residues. Germline V gene lookup returns CDR1 SGHRS and CDR2 YFSETQ. With 4 bases clipped from V and 6 bases from J, the junction kept 9 bases outside the gene matches. CDR3 nucleotide sequence: TGCGCCAGCAGCGACCGACAGGGAGTGGCCGGGGAGCTGTTTTTT. Translated, it gives CASSDRQGVAGELFF.

The genes are TRBV3-1 (or the pseudogene TRBV3-2) and TRBJ1-1; D perhaps matches TRBD1 (5 bases). The V end was cut by 4 bases, the J end by 11 bases, with 17 bases between. The V gene's germline CDR1 is LGHDT and CDR2 YNNKEL (reference sequence). The CDR3 consists of 13 residues. As DNA, the CDR3 is TGTGCCAGCAGCCCTAGCATCGCAGGGAGGGCTTTCTTT. Amino acid sequence: CASSPSIAGRAFF.

This chain connects TRBV14 to TRBJ2-7; tentatively, D is TRBD2 (6 bases). Germline V lookup: CDR1 SGHDN, CDR2 FVKESK. The CDR3 runs to 14 residues. The ends were cut back, 1 base at V and 4 bases at J, with 11 bases in the middle. The CDR3 loop is CASSQVGGMYEQYF. CDR3 DNA: TGTGCCAGCAGCCAAGTCGGAGGGATGTACGAGCAGTACTTC.

J is TRBJ1-1 and V is TRBV2; TRBD1 is a possible D gene (5 bases). Germline-derived CDR1 and CDR2 are SNHLY and FYNNEI. The CDR3 runs to 13 residues. The V and J ends lost 8 bases and 3 bases respectively, with 13 bases between them. CDR3 amino acids: CASLVTGYTEAFF. The CDR3 DNA reads TGTGCCAGCTTAGTTACAGGCTACACTGAAGCTTTCTTT.

The genes are TRBV19 and TRBJ1-1; D might be TRBD1 (5 bases). Per the germline V gene, CDR1 is LNHDA and CDR2 is SQIVND (reference sequence). This CDR3 contains 14 residues. Trimming removed 6 bases at V and 3 bases at J, with 14 bases between. The chain's CDR3 is CASSLGPGDTEAFF. CDR3 in DNA: TGTGCCAGTAGCCTGGGACCGGGGGACACTGAAGCTTTCTTT.

The J gene is TRBJ2-7, the V gene TRBV6-6; no clear D. The V and J ends lost 0 bases and 4 bases respectively, with 10 bases between them. Germline V gene lookup returns CDR1 MNHNY and CDR2 SVGAGI (reference sequence). The CDR3 spans 14 residues. The CDR3 spells CASSYSGPPYEQYF. The DNA for the CDR3 is TGTGCCAGCAGTTACTCGGGCCCCCCTTACGAGCAGTACTTC.

The rearrangement joins TRBV15 to TRBJ1-2; 9 nucleotides match TRBD1. V lost 4 bases to trimming and J lost 5 bases; unmatched junction nucleotides: 2. The CDR3 consists of 13 residues. The germline CDR1 and CDR2 sequences are LNHNV and YYDKDF (reference sequence). The CDR3 here is CATSIDRGYGYTF. The CDR3 nucleotides are TGTGCCACCAGCATTGACAGGGGGTATGGCTACACCTTC.

This clone is a singleton in its sample. V usage is TRBV7-2 and J usage is TRBJ2-7; possibly TRBD1 for D (6 bases). This CDR3 is 18 amino acids long. The V end was cut by 0 bases, the J end by 5 bases, with 23 bases between. The germline V gene encodes CDR1 SGHTA and CDR2 FQGNSA. CDR3 in amino acids: CASSLALGQRVPRDEQYF. The CDR3 coding sequence is TGTGCCAGCAGCTTAGCGCTGGGACAACGTGTACCTAGGGACGAGCAGTACTTC.

V gene TRBV5-5 combines with J gene TRBJ2-7; possibly TRBD2 for D (6 bases). Germline V CDR1 and CDR2: SGHKS, YYEKEE (reference sequence). The CDR3 is made up of 13 amino acids. Trimming removed 2 bases from V and 6 bases from J, with 12 bases in between. The CDR3 reads CASSLGGMGEQYF. CDR3 coding DNA: TGTGCCAGCAGCTTAGGAGGGATGGGCGAGCAGTACTTC.

V gene TRBV18 combines with J gene TRBJ1-6; 10 nucleotides match TRBD1. Germline assignment: CDR1 KGHSH and CDR2 LQKENI. Trimming cost V 6 bases and J 10 bases; bases outside gene matches: 12. The CDR3 runs 16 residues. CDR3 in amino acids: CASSRRDRGTYSPLHF. The CDR3 DNA is TGTGCCAGCTCCCGAAGGGACAGGGGAACCTACTCACCCCTCCACTTT.

CDR3 coding DNA: TGTGCCAGTGGGAACCGGGACAGAAACACTGAAGCTTTCTTT. Its translation: CASGNRDRNTEAFF. This chain connects TRBV19 to TRBJ1-1; 7 bases map to TRBD1. Looked up from germline, CDR1 is LNHDA and CDR2 is SQIVND (reference sequence). V shed 8 bases and J 2 bases; nucleotides not matched to a gene: 8. The CDR3 covers 14 residues.

The chain has TRBV7-9 and TRBJ1-5, with TRBD1 identical over 7 bases. The CDR3 covers 14 residues. Germline V lookup: CDR1 SEHNR, CDR2 FQNEAQ (reference sequence). V shed 4 bases and J 5 bases; nucleotides not matched to a gene: 5. The chain's CDR3 is CASSYLDRDQPQHF. The DNA for the CDR3 is TGTGCCAGCAGCTACCTTGACAGGGATCAGCCCCAGCATTTT.

Worth noting for this clone: Additional DNA sequences in this sample encode the identical CDR3. The chain is built from TRBV19 and TRBJ1-2, with D hard to call. CDR1 is LNHDA, CDR2 SQIVND, per germline (reference sequence). The CDR3 covers 12 residues. With 8 bases removed from V and 4 bases from J, the gap between germline ends came to 11 bases. CDR3 DNA: TGTGCCAGTTCTGGCCGGGTCTATGGCTACACCTTC. Translated: CASSGRVYGYTF.

CDR3 nucleotides: TGTGCCACCAAGGTATGGGGAGACAACTATGGCTACACCTTC. This sequence encodes CATKVWGDNYGYTF. The rearrangement links TRBV15 to TRBJ1-2; no clear D gene. This CDR3 is 14 amino acids long. Germline CDR1 and CDR2: LNHNV and YYDKDF (reference sequence). The V gene lost 7 bases and the J gene lost 2 bases, with 14 bases spanning the gap.

The rearrangement links TRBV4-1 to TRBJ2-1; TRBD2 aligns across 7 bases. Germline CDR1 is MGHRA and CDR2 is YSYEKL. The V segment lost 4 bases and the J segment 2 bases; nucleotides outside the gene matches: 11. The CDR3 loop spans 17 amino acids. This chain's CDR3 is CASSLRALADPYNEQFF. CDR3 sequence (DNA): TGCGCCAGCAGCCTCCGCGCCCTAGCGGACCCCTACAATGAGCAGTTCTTC.

The gene calls are TRBV7-2 and TRBJ1-6, with D uncertain. Trimming shortened V by 2 bases and J by 9 bases, and 11 bases separated the two germline ends. This CDR3 region has 14 residues. Germline V gene data show CDR1 as SGHTA and CDR2 as FQGNSA. This CDR3 reads CASSLRGSSSPLHF. The CDR3, as DNA: TGTGCCAGCAGCTTAAGAGGATCATCTTCACCCCTCCACTTT.

The V call is TRBV28, the J call TRBJ2-5; tentatively, D is TRBD2 (6 bases). Germline V gives CDR1 MDHEN, CDR2 SYDVKM. V was clipped by 8 bases and J by 1 base, with 14 bases between them. The length of the CDR3 is 14 residues. Written as DNA, the CDR3 is TGTGCCAGCGGTGGACTACTCACCCAAGAGACCCAGTACTTC. Protein sequence: CASGGLLTQETQYF.

J is TRBJ1-6 and V is TRBV7-8, with 12 bases identical to TRBD1. In germline, CDR1 is SGHVS, CDR2 FQNEAQ. Germline trimming cut 4 bases from V and 0 bases from J; bases unmatched to any gene: 7. This CDR3 comprises 19 residues. The CDR3 loop is CASSSRDRGLSSYNSPLHF. CDR3 nucleotide sequence: TGTGCCAGCAGCTCCCGGGACAGGGGGCTAAGCTCCTATAATTCACCCCTCCACTTT.

V usage is TRBV7-9 and J usage is TRBJ1-1, with 8 bases lining up with TRBD1. Per the germline V gene, CDR1 is SEHNR and CDR2 is FQNEAQ (reference sequence). Trimming at V came to 4 bases and at J to 6 bases, leaving 7 bases not matched to a gene. This CDR3 has 14 amino acids. The CDR3 bases are TGTGCCAGCAGCTCGGACAGGGTGGTGGCTGAAGCTTTCTTT. This translates into CASSSDRVVAEAFF.

The rearrangement joins TRBV7-2 to TRBJ1-4, with 7 positions matching TRBD1. Trimming cost V 3 bases and J 4 bases; bases outside gene matches: 2. This CDR3 is 14 amino acids long. From germline, CDR1 is SGHTA and CDR2 FQGNSA. CDR3 nucleotide sequence: TGTGCCAGCAGCTTGACAGGGATTAATGAAAAACTGTTTTTT. Its protein product is CASSLTGINEKLFF.

The chain couples TRBV6-1 to TRBJ1-2; 7 nucleotides line up with TRBD1. There are 15 residues in the CDR3. Germline assignment: CDR1 MNHNS and CDR2 SASEGT. Trimming took 0 bases from V and 4 from J; bases not matched to a gene: 5. CDR3 nucleotides: TGTGCCAGCAGTGAAGCGGGGACAGTTTTCTATGGCTACACCTTC. This gives the protein CASSEAGTVFYGYTF.

The V gene is TRBV24-1, the J gene TRBJ2-2, with D possibly TRBD2 on 6 matching bases. Germline V gene lookup returns CDR1 KGHDR and CDR2 SFDVKD. Trimming left V 8 bases short and J 0 bases short, with 15 bases between. This CDR3 has 16 amino acids. CDR3 sequence: CATKGSGPANTGELFF. The DNA of the CDR3 is TGTGCCACCAAGGGTAGCGGTCCCGCGAACACCGGGGAGCTGTTTTTT.

This sequence joins TRBV19 and TRBJ2-7; 8 bases match TRBD2. The CDR3 is made up of 18 amino acids. Germline V gene sequence: CDR1 LNHDA, CDR2 SQIVND (reference sequence). V lost 2 bases, J lost 3 bases, and 15 bases stayed unmatched. The chain's CDR3 is CASSILPPGTSGDYEQYF. Written as DNA, the CDR3 is TGTGCCAGTAGTATATTGCCTCCAGGAACTAGCGGAGACTACGAGCAGTACTTC.

The chain carries TRBV4-3 and TRBJ2-1, with TRBD1 matching over 8 bases. This CDR3 contains 16 residues. Germline CDR1 and CDR2: LGHNA and YSLEER. The V segment lost 0 bases and the J segment 8 bases; nucleotides outside the gene matches: 9. CDR3 nucleotides: TGCGCCAGCAGCCAAGACGGACAGGGATGGATGGATGAGCAGTTCTTC. Residues: CASSQDGQGWMDEQFF.